The subject of this entry is one T cell receptor beta chain. Antigen unknown. This specimen comes from a study of T cell repertoires in cytomegalovirus infection. Across the whole study: In public TCR beta signatures, there were indications of both CMV infection and matching HLA type. The study, taken as a whole, reports: Accumulated public TCR beta family frequency recognized individuals carrying CMV together with the relevant HLA. HLA-C-restricted CMV clonotypes gave the most frequent clonotype in two of eight donors.

This CDR3 has 15 amino acids. V lost 2 bases and J 5 bases, leaving 14 bases between the germline ends. CDR1 SGHNT and CDR2 YYREEE come from the germline V gene (reference sequence). TCRdb re-derived calls from the reads in MiXCR, one entry per CDR3 protein. The table lists more than 400,000 distinct CDR3 sequences, about 26% of them singletons. The rearrangement links TRBV5-4 to TRBJ2-1, with D possibly TRBD2 on 6 matching bases. This receptor was identified in a human donor in good health (CMV status not recorded). Some clones in this sample may be carry-over from other donors' samples. The specimen was PBMCs. Here the CDR3 reads CASSLGTLENNEQFF. The CDR3 DNA reads as TGTGCCAGCAGCTTAGGGACTTTAGAAAACAATGAGCAGTTCTTC.